This T cell receptor (beta chain) was observed in a study of siplizumab effects on memory and regulatory T cells (dated by TCRdb to between 2018 and 2021). Study-level background: The study examined how the anti-CD2 antibody siplizumab affects alloreactive T-cell subsets in allogeneic mixed lymphocyte reactions built from human PBMCs. Results the study describes overall, beyond this receptor: For roughly 80-95% of proliferating CD4+ or CD8+ clones, no naive or memory phenotype could be assigned. Sequences below about 10^-5 frequency were poorly captured, so only a minor fraction of alloreactive clones could be mapped to unstimulated subsets. Siplizumab significantly reduced the cumulative frequency of alloreactive sequences traceable to unstimulated CD4+ memory T cells. Unstimulated naive T cells appeared more diverse than memory T cells, and naive cells seemed to contribute substantially to the alloresponse. No functional confirmation was obtained for the suppressive function of proliferating Tregs from siplizumab cultures. Among mappable alloreactive CD4+ clones, the Treg-derived fraction averaged approximately 63% with siplizumab versus roughly 29% in control reactions.

In addition, sequencing in three donor pairs included unstimulated CD8+ effector memory subsets alongside CD4+ naive, CD8+ naive, CD8+ TEMRA and CD4+ memory subsets. Sorted unstimulated T cells and proliferating T cells recovered from mixed lymphocyte reactions underwent TCRbeta CDR3 sequencing. Fresh whole blood from ten HLA-typed healthy donors served as the source for isolating PBMCs. To prepare the library, the immunoSEQ multiplex PCR assay was applied. The deep sequencing platform assayed roughly 10^5 TCR templates per sample. Genomic DNA extracted from sorted T cells was used for TCRbeta CDR3 sequencing. As for how the authors treated the data: Clonal analysis of TCRbeta CDR3 data was done in the R programming language. Alloreactive CD4+ and CD8+ clones were identified by comparing unstimulated samples to CFSE-low samples taken after the reaction. Regulatory or non-regulatory origin of alloreactive CD4+ clones was assigned by matching sequences to the sorted unstimulated Treg and non-Treg repertoires. TCRdb holds this immuneACCESS table with in-frame rearrangements only. Some clones are missing; in checked studies, unresolved V genes explain under half, and the rest has no known cause. V and J calls and clone size are as listed in that table; D and trimming were resolved from the DNA. The sample table lists about 91,000 clones, about 96% of them with a count of one. Around 0.03% of the sample is taken by the ten largest.

Comment on this clone: Its recognized antigen is unknown. Base quality data are lacking; no much larger clone is found one base away.

There are 13 amino acids in the CDR3, from cysteine to phenylalanine inclusive. Only CDR3 DNA remains: 39 bases, in frame from the first base. The germline V gene provides CDR1 ENHRY and CDR2 SYGVKD. V is cut by 4 bases and J by 5 bases, and the space between the germline ends is 11 bases. The TCR originated in a human donor in good health. The receptor chain draws on TRBV10-3 and TRBJ2-5; a weak D assignment points to TRBD1 (6 bases agree). The specimen sequenced was naive CD4+ T cells sorted from blood. The cell subset or site label, as the study defines it: unstimulated naive T cells. The CDR3 corresponds to CAISGSGAETQYF. Read as DNA, the sequence is TGTGCCATCAGTGGGTCAGGGGCGGAGACCCAGTACTTC.